The 17 T cell receptor beta chains reported below all come from one sample, sequenced in a study of vaccination effects on CD4 cells after COVID-19. Sequencing was performed with immunoSEQ multiplex PCR; in TCRdb, only in-frame clones are kept and a portion is missing. The sample consists of about 64,000 clones, roughly 78% of them appearing once. These receptors have no known antigen. Sequencing followed a ViraFEST assay step that expanded antigen-specific CD4+ T cells with viral peptide pools. Following an approximately eleven-day culture, CD4+ T cells were purified. Each participant was administered two doses of either the BNT162b2 or the mRNA-1273 vaccine. The sample was CD4+ T cells from PBMCs cultured with HCoV-OC43 spike peptides, taken after COVID-19 vaccination. The sample's subset: HCoV-OC43 spike overlapping peptide pool stimulation. The receptor set was obtained from a human donor who received a COVID-19 vaccine.

This sequence joins TRBV10-3 and TRBJ2-5; the match to TRBD1 covers 7 bases. The CDR3 runs to 15 residues. V lost 3 bases, J lost 5 bases, and 9 bases stayed unmatched. Germline V gene lookup returns CDR1 ENHRY and CDR2 SYGVKD. The CDR3 DNA sequence: TGTGCCATCAGTGACCCGGGACAGCCCAGGGAGACCCAGTACTTC. This sequence encodes CAISDPGQPRETQYF.

The table lists this clone with a few counts. The chain couples TRBV7-3 to TRBJ2-1; 10 positions agree with TRBD2. Losses at the gene ends were 5 bases for V and 5 bases for J; bases not matched to a gene: 9. The germline gives CDR1 SGHTA, CDR2 FQGTGA. The CDR3 has 16 amino acids. Here the CDR3 DNA reads TGTGCCAGCAGCCCTACGAGCGGGGGGGCCGACAATGAGCAGTTCTTC. This encodes CASSPTSGGADNEQFF.

This chain's CDR3 is CASSPGQVDNEQFF. DNA for the CDR3: TGCGCCAGCAGCCCGGGACAGGTAGACAATGAGCAGTTCTTC. The chain couples TRBV5-1 to TRBJ2-1, with 8 nucleotides matching TRBD1. Germline V gives CDR1 SGHRS, CDR2 YFSETQ. The V and J ends lost 4 bases and 5 bases, in that order; junction bases with no gene match: 5. This CDR3 region has 14 residues.

The chain combines TRBV18 with TRBJ2-7; either TRBD1 or TRBD2 may fit D (5 bases each). Germline assignment: CDR1 KGHSH and CDR2 LQKENI. V dropped 2 bases and J dropped 7 bases, with 21 bases sitting between them. This CDR3 is built from 16 residues. This CDR3 is CASSPIGGFRSREQYV. For the CDR3, the DNA is TGTGCCAGCTCACCAATTGGGGGTTTCAGGTCGCGGGAGCAGTACGTC.

V usage is TRBV5-1 and J usage is TRBJ1-1, with D possibly being TRBD1 (6 bases). Germline-derived CDR1 and CDR2 are SGHRS and YFSETQ. Trimming took off 5 bases at V and 1 base at J, with 12 bases between the two ends. The CDR3 runs to 14 residues. CDR3 DNA sequence: TGCGCCAGCAGAGGCGGACAGACGAACACTGAAGCTTTCTTT. Protein product: CASRGGQTNTEAFF.

The rearrangement links TRBV9 to TRBJ2-5; TRBD2 agrees at 7 bases. The V and J ends lost 4 bases and 5 bases, in that order; junction bases with no gene match: 14. Germline V gene lookup returns CDR1 SGDLS and CDR2 YYNGEE. The CDR3 loop spans 16 amino acids. The CDR3 sequence is CASSPTRTRTGETQYF. CDR3 nucleotide sequence: TGTGCCAGCAGCCCTACGCGGACTAGAACGGGGGAGACCCAGTACTTC.

CDR3: CASRKPGQGSYGYTF. DNA of the CDR3: TGTGCCAGCAGGAAACCGGGACAGGGGAGTTATGGCTACACCTTC. The rearrangement links TRBV5-6 to TRBJ1-2; 10 bases match TRBD1. The V gene end was trimmed by 5 bases and the J gene end by 5 bases; junction bases not matched to a gene: 9. The CDR3 contains 15 residues. Germline V CDR1 and CDR2: SGHDT, YYEEEE.

The CDR3 DNA is TGTGCCAGCTCGATGACCCCGGGGGCTGGGGCCAACGTCCTGACTTTC. This encodes CASSMTPGAGANVLTF. The chain links TRBV18 to TRBJ2-6; D perhaps matches TRBD2 (6 bases). Germline V gene sequence: CDR1 KGHSH, CDR2 LQKENI. Deletions cut 6 bases from V and 2 bases from J, with 14 bases between. The CDR3 is 16 residues long. Combining the CDR3 with reference TRBV18 and TRBJ2-6 gives the whole variable domain NAGVMQNPRHLVRRRGQEARLRCSPMKGHSHVYWYRQLPEEGLKFMVYLQKENIIDESGMPKERFSAEFPKEGPSILRIQQVVRGDSAAYFCASSMTPGAGANVLTFGAGSRLTVL.

The gene calls are TRBV15 and TRBJ2-5; 8 nucleotides line up with TRBD1. Germline trimming cut 0 bases from V and 5 bases from J; bases unmatched to any gene: 5. Germline V gene data show CDR1 as LNHNV and CDR2 as YYDKDF (reference sequence). This CDR3 is built from 15 residues. The CDR3 loop reads CATSRDSRGRETQYF. The CDR3 coding sequence is TGTGCCACCAGCAGAGATTCCAGGGGGCGGGAGACCCAGTACTTC.

J is TRBJ2-5 and V is TRBV24-1; 10 bases line up with TRBD1. The CDR3 has 17 amino acids. Germline V lookup: CDR1 KGHDR, CDR2 SFDVKD. J gave up 0 bases and V 4 bases, and 7 bases lay outside the gene matches. CDR3 residues: CATSDPRGQGNQETQYF. The CDR3 coding sequence is TGTGCCACCAGTGACCCCCGGGGACAGGGGAACCAAGAGACCCAGTACTTC.

The chain employs TRBV5-5 and TRBJ2-2; D might be TRBD1 (6 bases). Per the germline V gene, CDR1 is SGHKS and CDR2 is YYEKEE (reference sequence). The CDR3 runs 16 residues. With 3 bases removed from V and 0 bases from J, the gap between germline ends came to 12 bases. Here the CDR3 DNA reads TGTGCCAGCAGCTCTCAGCAGGGGTCGAACACCGGGGAGCTGTTTTTT. Translated, it gives CASSSQQGSNTGELFF.

The V gene is TRBV12-3 or TRBV12-4, the J gene TRBJ2-5, with 7 bases matching TRBD1. The CDR3 length is 13 residues. The junction had 11 bases not matched to a gene; V was cut back by 7 bases and J by 9 bases. Written as DNA, the CDR3 is TGTGCCAGCAACACCGGGACAGATAGGGCCCAGTACTTC. Protein: CASNTGTDRAQYF.

This clone was recorded a few times. This sequence joins TRBV7-3 and TRBJ2-3; no definite D call. The V gene lost 1 base and the J gene lost 4 bases, with 6 bases spanning the gap. This CDR3 region has 13 residues. Germline CDR1 is SGHTA and CDR2 is FQGTGA. The CDR3, as DNA: TGTGCCAGCAGCTTAAGGGGTGCAGATACGCAGTATTTT. This translates into CASSLRGADTQYF.

This clone was seen only a few times. V usage is TRBV23-1 and J usage is TRBJ1-4; tentatively, D is TRBD1 (5 bases). TRBV23-1 counts as an open reading frame of uncertain function. The CDR3 has 16 amino acids. Trimming took 2 bases from V and 4 from J, leaving 14 bases between them. The CDR3 region is CASSQLPGRGNEKLFF. The DNA for the CDR3 is TGCGCCAGCAGTCAACTCCCGGGGCGAGGTAATGAAAAACTGTTTTTT.

The chain combines TRBV7-2 with TRBJ2-3; D is unclear. The CDR3 runs 13 residues. Germline V CDR1 and CDR2: SGHTA, FQGNSA. The V end was cut by 4 bases, the J end by 6 bases, with 11 bases between. The CDR3 is CASSSRHSDTQYF. For the CDR3, the DNA is TGTGCCAGCAGCTCTCGACACTCTGATACGCAGTATTTT.

This clone was observed once. The CDR3 protein is CASSPQPRVGGETQYF. The CDR3 DNA reads as TGTGCCAGTAGTCCGCAGCCCAGGGTAGGCGGAGAGACCCAGTACTTC. The chain combines TRBV19 with TRBJ2-5; D is possibly TRBD1 (5 bases). V was shortened by 5 bases and J by 4 bases, with 20 bases between the two germline ends. The germline V gene has CDR1 LNHDA and CDR2 SQIVND (reference sequence). The CDR3 is made up of 16 amino acids. The complete variable domain, with remaining parts taken from reference TRBV19 and TRBJ2-5, reads DGGITQSPKYLFRKEGQNVTLSCEQNLNHDAMYWYRQDPGQGLRLIYYSQIVNDFQKGDIAEGYSVSREKKESFPLTVTSAQKNPTAFYLCASSPQPRVGGETQYFGPGTRLLVL.

The chain is built from TRBV12-3 or TRBV12-4 and TRBJ1-2, with D perhaps TRBD1 (5 bases). The CDR3 is 13 amino acids. Trimming removed 3 bases at V and 4 bases at J, with 9 bases between. CDR3 loop: CASSFSGSYGYTF. Written as DNA, the CDR3 is TGTGCCAGCAGTTTTTCAGGGAGCTATGGCTACACCTTC.